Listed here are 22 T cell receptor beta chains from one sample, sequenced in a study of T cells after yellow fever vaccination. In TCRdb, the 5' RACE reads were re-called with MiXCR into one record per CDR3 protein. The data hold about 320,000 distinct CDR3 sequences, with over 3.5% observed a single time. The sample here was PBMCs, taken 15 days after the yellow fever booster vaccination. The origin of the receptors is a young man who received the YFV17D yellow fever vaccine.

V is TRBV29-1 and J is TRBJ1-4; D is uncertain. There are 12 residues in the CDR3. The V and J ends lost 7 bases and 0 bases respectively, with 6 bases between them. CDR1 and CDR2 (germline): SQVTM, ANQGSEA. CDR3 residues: CSGISTNEKLFF. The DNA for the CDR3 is TGCAGCGGGATTTCAACTAATGAAAAACTGTTTTTT.

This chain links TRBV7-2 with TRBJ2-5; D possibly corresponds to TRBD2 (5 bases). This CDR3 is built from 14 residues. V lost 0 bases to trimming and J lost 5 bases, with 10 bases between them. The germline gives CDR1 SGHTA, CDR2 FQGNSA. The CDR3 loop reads CASSLAASPETQYF. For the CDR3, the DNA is TGTGCCAGCAGCTTAGCGGCTAGCCCGGAGACCCAGTACTTC.

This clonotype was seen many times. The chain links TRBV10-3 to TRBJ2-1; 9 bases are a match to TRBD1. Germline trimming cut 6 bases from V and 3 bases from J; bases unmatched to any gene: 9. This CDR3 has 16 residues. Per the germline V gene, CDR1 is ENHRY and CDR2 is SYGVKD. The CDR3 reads CAISTGTGSLYNEQFF. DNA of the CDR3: TGTGCCATCAGCACCGGGACAGGGTCTCTCTACAATGAGCAGTTCTTC.

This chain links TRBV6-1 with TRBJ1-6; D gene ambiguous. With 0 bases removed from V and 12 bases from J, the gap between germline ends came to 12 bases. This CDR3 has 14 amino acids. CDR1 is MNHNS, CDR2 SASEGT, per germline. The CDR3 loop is CASSEAQPGVPLHF. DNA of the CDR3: TGTGCCAGCAGTGAAGCGCAGCCAGGAGTACCCCTCCACTTT.

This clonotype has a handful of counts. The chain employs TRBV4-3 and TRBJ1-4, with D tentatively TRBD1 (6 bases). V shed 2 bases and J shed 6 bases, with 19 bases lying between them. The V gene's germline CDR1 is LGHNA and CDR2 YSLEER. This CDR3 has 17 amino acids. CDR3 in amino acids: CASSQSFRRGGDEKLFF. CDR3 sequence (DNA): TGCGCCAGCAGCCAATCTTTCCGGAGAGGGGGTGATGAAAAACTGTTTTTT.

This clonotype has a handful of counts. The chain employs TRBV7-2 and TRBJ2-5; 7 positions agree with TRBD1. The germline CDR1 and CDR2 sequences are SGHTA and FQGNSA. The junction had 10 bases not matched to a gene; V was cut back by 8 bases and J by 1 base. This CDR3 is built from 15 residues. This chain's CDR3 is CASVWVGDSQETQYF. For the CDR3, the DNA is TGTGCCAGCGTATGGGTCGGGGACAGCCAAGAGACCCAGTACTTC.

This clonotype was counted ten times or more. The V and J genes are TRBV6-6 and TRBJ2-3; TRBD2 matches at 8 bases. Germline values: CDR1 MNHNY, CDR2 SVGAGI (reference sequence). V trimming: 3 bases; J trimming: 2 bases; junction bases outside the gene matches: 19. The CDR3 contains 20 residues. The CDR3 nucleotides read TGTGCCAGCAGTTATCCGCTCGGCAGCGGGGGACACCAGGACACAGATACGCAGTATTTT. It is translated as CASSYPLGSGGHQDTDTQYF.

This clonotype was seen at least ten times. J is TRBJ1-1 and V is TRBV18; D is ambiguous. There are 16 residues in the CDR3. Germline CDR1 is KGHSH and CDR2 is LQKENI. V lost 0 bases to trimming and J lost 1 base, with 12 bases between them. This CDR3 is CASSPPFTHTNTEAFF. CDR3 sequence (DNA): TGTGCCAGCTCACCACCGTTCACCCACACGAACACTGAAGCTTTCTTT.

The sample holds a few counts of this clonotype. The CDR3 DNA sequence: TGTGCCAGCAGTTTGGGAGGGGGCGCCTCTGGAAACACCATATATTTT. This sequence encodes CASSLGGGASGNTIYF. The rearrangement uses TRBV27 and TRBJ1-3; 7 positions agree with TRBD1. From germline, CDR1 is MNHEY and CDR2 SMNVEV (reference sequence). The J segment lost 0 bases and the V segment lost 3 bases, leaving 5 bases of the junction unmatched. The CDR3 contains 16 residues.

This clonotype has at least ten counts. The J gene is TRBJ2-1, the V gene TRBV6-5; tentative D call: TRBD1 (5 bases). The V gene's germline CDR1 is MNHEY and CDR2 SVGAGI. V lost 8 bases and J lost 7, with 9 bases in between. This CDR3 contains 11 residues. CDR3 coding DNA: TGTGCCAGCGGGGCGTTTAATGAGCAGTTCTTC. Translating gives CASGAFNEQFF.

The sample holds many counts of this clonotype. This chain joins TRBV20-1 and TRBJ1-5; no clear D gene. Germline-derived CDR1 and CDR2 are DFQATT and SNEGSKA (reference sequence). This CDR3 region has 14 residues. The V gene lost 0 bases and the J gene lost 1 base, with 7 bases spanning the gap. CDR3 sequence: CSARDGGSNQPQHF. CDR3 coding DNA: TGCAGTGCTAGAGATGGAGGCAGCAATCAGCCCCAGCATTTT.

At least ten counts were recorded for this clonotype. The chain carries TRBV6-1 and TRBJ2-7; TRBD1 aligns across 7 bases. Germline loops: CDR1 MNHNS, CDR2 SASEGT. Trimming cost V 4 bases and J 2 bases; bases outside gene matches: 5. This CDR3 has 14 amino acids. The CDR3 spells CASSVAGTAYEQYV. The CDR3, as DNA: TGTGCCAGCAGTGTAGCCGGGACAGCCTACGAGCAGTACGTC.

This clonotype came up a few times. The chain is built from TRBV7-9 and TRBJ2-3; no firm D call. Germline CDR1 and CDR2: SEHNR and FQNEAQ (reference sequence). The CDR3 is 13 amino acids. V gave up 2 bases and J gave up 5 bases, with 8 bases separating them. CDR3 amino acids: CASSLSLGDTQYF. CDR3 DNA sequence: TGTGCCAGCAGCTTAAGTTTGGGAGATACGCAGTATTTT.

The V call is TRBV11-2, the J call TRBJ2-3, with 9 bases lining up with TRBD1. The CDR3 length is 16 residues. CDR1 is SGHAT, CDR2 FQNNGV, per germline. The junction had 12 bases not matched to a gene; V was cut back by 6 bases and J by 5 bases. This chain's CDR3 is CASRPGTGRKRDTQYF. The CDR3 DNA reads TGTGCCAGCAGACCTGGGACAGGGAGAAAACGAGATACGCAGTATTTT.

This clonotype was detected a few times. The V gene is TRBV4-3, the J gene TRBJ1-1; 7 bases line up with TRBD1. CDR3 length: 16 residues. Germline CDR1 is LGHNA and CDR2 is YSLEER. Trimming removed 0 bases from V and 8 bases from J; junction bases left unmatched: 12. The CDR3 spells CASSQDIRQGGLEAFF. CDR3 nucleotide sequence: TGCGCCAGCAGCCAAGACATCCGACAGGGCGGGTTGGAAGCTTTCTTT.

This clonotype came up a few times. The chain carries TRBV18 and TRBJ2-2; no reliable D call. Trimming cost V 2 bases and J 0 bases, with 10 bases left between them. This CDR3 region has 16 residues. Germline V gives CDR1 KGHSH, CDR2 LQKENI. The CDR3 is CASSPIGNPNTGELFF. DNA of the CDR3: TGTGCCAGCTCACCAATCGGCAACCCGAACACCGGGGAGCTGTTTTTT.

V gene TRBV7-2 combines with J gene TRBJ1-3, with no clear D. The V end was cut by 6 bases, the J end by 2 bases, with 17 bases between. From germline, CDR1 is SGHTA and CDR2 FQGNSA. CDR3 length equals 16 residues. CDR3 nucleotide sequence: TGTGCCAGCAGATTTTCAGGCCAGGACGCTGGAAACACCATATATTTT. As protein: CASRFSGQDAGNTIYF.

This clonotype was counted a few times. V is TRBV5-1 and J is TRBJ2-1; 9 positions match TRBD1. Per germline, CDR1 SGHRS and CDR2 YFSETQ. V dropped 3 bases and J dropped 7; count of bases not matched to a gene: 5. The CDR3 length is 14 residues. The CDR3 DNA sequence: TGCGCCAGCAGCTCGACAGGGGGGCGGAATGAGCAGTTCTTC. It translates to CASSSTGGRNEQFF.

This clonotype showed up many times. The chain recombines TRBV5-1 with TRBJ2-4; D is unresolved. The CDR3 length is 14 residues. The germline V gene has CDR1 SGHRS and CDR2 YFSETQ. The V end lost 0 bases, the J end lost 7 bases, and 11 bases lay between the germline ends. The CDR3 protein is CASSLETPQNIQYF. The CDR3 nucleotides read TGCGCCAGCAGCTTGGAGACCCCTCAGAACATTCAGTACTTC.

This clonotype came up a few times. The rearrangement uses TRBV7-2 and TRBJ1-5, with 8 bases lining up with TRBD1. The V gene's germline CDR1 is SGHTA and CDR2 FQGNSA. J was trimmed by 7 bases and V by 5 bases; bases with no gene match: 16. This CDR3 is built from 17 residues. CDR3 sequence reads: CASSPSLGRGPDQPQHF. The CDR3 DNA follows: TGTGCCAGCAGCCCCTCCCTGGGCAGGGGGCCTGACCAGCCCCAGCATTTT.

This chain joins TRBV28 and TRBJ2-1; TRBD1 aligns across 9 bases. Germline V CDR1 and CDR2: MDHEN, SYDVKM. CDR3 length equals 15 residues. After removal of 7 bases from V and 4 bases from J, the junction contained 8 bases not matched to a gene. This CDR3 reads CASTGQGLSYNEQFF. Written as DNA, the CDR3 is TGTGCCAGCACCGGACAGGGGTTGAGTTACAATGAGCAGTTCTTC.

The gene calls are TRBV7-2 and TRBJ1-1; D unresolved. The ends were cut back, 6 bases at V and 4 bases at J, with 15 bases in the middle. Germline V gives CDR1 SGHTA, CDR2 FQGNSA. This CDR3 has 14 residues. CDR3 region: CASRLLALGTEAFF. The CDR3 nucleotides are TGTGCCAGCAGGCTCTTGGCACTGGGCACTGAAGCTTTCTTT.